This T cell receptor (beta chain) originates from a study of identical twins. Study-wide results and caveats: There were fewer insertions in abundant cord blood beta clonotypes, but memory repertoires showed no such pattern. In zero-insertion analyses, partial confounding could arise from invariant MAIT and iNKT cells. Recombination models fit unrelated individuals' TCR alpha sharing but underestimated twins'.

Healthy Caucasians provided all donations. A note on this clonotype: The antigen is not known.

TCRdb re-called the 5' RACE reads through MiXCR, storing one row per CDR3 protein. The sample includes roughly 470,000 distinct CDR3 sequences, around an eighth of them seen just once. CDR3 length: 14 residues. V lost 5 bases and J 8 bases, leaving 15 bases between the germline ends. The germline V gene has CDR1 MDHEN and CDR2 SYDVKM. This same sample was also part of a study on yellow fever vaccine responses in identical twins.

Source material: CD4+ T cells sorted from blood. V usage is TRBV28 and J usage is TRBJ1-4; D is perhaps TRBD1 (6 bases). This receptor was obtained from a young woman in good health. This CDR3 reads CASSPGGHEEKLFF. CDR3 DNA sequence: TGTGCCAGCAGTCCTGGGGGCCATGAAGAAAAACTGTTTTTT.